This T cell receptor beta chain was recovered during a study of Graves' ophthalmopathy and Graves' hyperthyroidism. CDR1 and CDR2 (germline): SQVTM, ANQGSEA. The CDR3 is 10 amino acids. Using RNA transcripts, the TCR beta CDR3 regions were amplified. Following a first-round RT-PCR that used HTBI primers, a second-round multiplex PCR was carried out. In TCRdb, the multiplex PCR reads were re-called with MiXCR into one record per CDR3 protein. Here the sample spans a few hundred thousand distinct CDR3 sequences, under 45% being singletons. With regard to this clonotype: The junction and the germline gene differ at one end; a read error may be behind it.

The sequenced sample consisted of peripheral blood or thyroid tissue (not recorded which). J is TRBJ1-2 and V is TRBV29-1; TRBD1 is a possible D gene (6 bases). The clonotype originates from an adult man with Graves' hyperthyroidism. This CDR3 is CSLEGEGYTF. For the CDR3, the DNA is TGCAGCCTTGAGGGGGAGGGCTACACCTTC.